The 16 T cell receptor beta chains below all came from one sample that was sequenced in a study of blood T cell repertoires in COVID-19. Data came from immunoSEQ multiplex PCR; TCRdb stores just in-frame clones and leaves some out. The table has more than 80,000 clones, 65% to 80% seen once. Sequencing used peripheral blood. The source is a woman of 80 years or more with active or convalescent COVID-19.

This chain uses TRBV10-1 with TRBJ2-7, with D perhaps matching TRBD2 (7 bases). The CDR3 length is 14 residues. Trimming removed 9 bases at V and 2 bases at J, with 17 bases between. CDR1 WNHNN and CDR2 SYGVQD come from the germline V gene (reference sequence). CDR3 nucleotides: TGCGCCAGTGATAGGGGGGGTAGCGCCTACGAGCAGTACTTC. Encoded protein: CASDRGGSAYEQYF.

The chain has TRBV4-1 and TRBJ1-4; D unresolved. V lost 4 bases, J lost 7 bases, and 7 bases lay in between. This CDR3 spans 12 amino acids. Germline V gene sequence: CDR1 MGHRA, CDR2 YSYEKL. The DNA for the CDR3 is TGCGCCAGCAGCCCCTTCAGTGAAAAACTGTTTTTT. It encodes CASSPFSEKLFF.

CDR3 region: CASSPQAGGPMYEQYF. The CDR3 DNA reads as TGTGCCAGTAGTCCCCAGGCGGGGGGGCCTATGTACGAGCAGTACTTC. The chain combines TRBV19 with TRBJ2-7, with TRBD2 matching 9 bases. Trimming at V came to 5 bases and at J to 4 bases, leaving 12 bases not matched to a gene. Germline V gives CDR1 LNHDA, CDR2 SQIVND (reference sequence). This CDR3 contains 16 residues.

The CDR3: CASSLRGQGDNEQFF. In nucleotides, the CDR3 is TGTGCCAGCAGCCTTCGAGGGCAGGGGGACAATGAGCAGTTCTTC. The J gene is TRBJ2-1, the V gene TRBV11-1, with 7 bases identical to TRBD1. The length of the CDR3 is 15 residues. Germline CDR1 is SGHAT and CDR2 is FQDESV (reference sequence). V trimming: 5 bases; J trimming: 5 bases; junction bases outside the gene matches: 9.

J is TRBJ2-1 and V is TRBV7-2, with D tentatively TRBD1 (5 bases). The germline gives CDR1 SGHTA, CDR2 FQGNSA. The V end was cut by 0 bases, the J end by 4 bases, with 10 bases between. The CDR3 has 15 residues. The CDR3 protein is CASSLAQDKYNEQFF. The CDR3 DNA sequence: TGTGCCAGCAGCTTAGCGCAGGACAAGTACAATGAGCAGTTCTTC. The whole variable domain, filled in from reference TRBV7-2 and TRBJ2-1, reads GAGVSQSPSNKVTEKGKDVELRCDPISGHTALYWYRQSLGQGLEFLIYFQGNSAPDKSGLPSDRFSAERTGGSVSTLTIQRTQQEDSAVYLCASSLAQDKYNEQFFGPGTRLTVL.

This sequence joins TRBV24-1 and TRBJ2-5, with 9 positions matching TRBD1. V shed 4 bases, J shed 2 bases, and the junction held 4 bases outside the gene matches. The length of the CDR3 is 15 residues. CDR1 is KGHDR and CDR2 is SFDVKD in the germline V gene. In DNA form, the CDR3 reads TGTGCCACCAGTGACCCCGACAGGGGGCAAGAGACCCAGTACTTC. Amino acids: CATSDPDRGQETQYF.

The CDR3 DNA reads as TGTGCCAGCAGTGAAGCCGGGAACTACAATGAGCAGTTCTTC. Translating it yields CASSEAGNYNEQFF. The chain joins TRBV6-1 to TRBJ2-1; weak D call: TRBD2 (5 bases). The V gene's germline CDR1 is MNHNS and CDR2 SASEGT. The CDR3 length is 14 residues. Trimming took 0 bases from V and 3 from J, leaving 6 bases between them.

The chain carries TRBV5-4 and TRBJ2-2; D possibly corresponds to TRBD2 (6 bases). Trimming cost V 4 bases and J 4 bases, with 17 bases left between them. The CDR3 is made up of 16 amino acids. Germline CDR1 and CDR2: SGHNT and YYREEE (reference sequence). The CDR3 region is CASSPDAGIPTGELFF. CDR3 DNA: TGTGCCAGCAGCCCCGACGCGGGGATACCCACCGGGGAGCTGTTTTTT.

This clone has only one observation. This chain links TRBV27 with TRBJ2-4; the match to TRBD2 covers 7 bases. V gave up 7 bases and J gave up 1 base; unmatched junction bases: 10. CDR3 length: 16 amino acids. Germline V lookup: CDR1 MNHEY, CDR2 SMNVEV (reference sequence). CDR3 sequence: CASTPGSGRAKNIQYF. In nucleotides, the CDR3 is TGTGCCAGCACCCCGGGGTCCGGGAGGGCCAAAAACATTCAGTACTTC.

The genes are TRBV7-9 and TRBJ2-3, with 7 bases lining up with TRBD1. The V gene end was trimmed by 3 bases and the J gene end by 1 base; junction bases not matched to a gene: 4. CDR1 is SEHNR, CDR2 FQNEAQ, per germline (reference sequence). This CDR3 has 15 residues. The CDR3: CASSFAGQGTDTQYF. CDR3 coding DNA: TGTGCCAGCAGCTTCGCCGGACAGGGCACAGATACGCAGTATTTT.

The rearrangement links TRBV9 to TRBJ2-1, with 7 bases identical to TRBD1. Trimming at V came to 0 bases and at J to 3 bases, leaving 9 bases not matched to a gene. Germline lookup yields CDR1 SGDLS and CDR2 YYNGEE. CDR3 length: 17 amino acids. As DNA, the CDR3 is TGTGCCAGCAGCGTAGACCCCCCGACAGGGATCTACAATGAGCAGTTCTTC. Amino acids: CASSVDPPTGIYNEQFF.

The V and J genes are TRBV7-6 and TRBJ2-1; 9 bases fit TRBD2. Germline assignment: CDR1 SGHVS and CDR2 FNYEAQ. The CDR3 totals 15 residues. The trim removed 3 bases at V and 0 bases at J, leaving 0 bases unmatched. The CDR3 region is CASSFSGGSYNEQFF. In DNA form, the CDR3 reads TGTGCCAGCAGCTTTAGCGGGGGCTCCTACAATGAGCAGTTCTTC.

J is TRBJ2-1 and V is TRBV6-1; 11 bases map to TRBD2. In germline, CDR1 is MNHNS, CDR2 SASEGT. Trimming at V came to 0 bases and at J to 6 bases, leaving 1 base not matched to a gene. The CDR3 spans 15 residues. The CDR3 spells CASSEASGGANEQFF. In nucleotides, the CDR3 is TGTGCCAGCAGTGAAGCTAGCGGGGGGGCCAATGAGCAGTTCTTC.

This chain links TRBV6-4 with TRBJ1-6, with 10 nucleotides matching TRBD1. This CDR3 has 18 residues. Germline trimming cut 10 bases from V and 0 bases from J; bases unmatched to any gene: 12. Per germline, CDR1 MRHNA and CDR2 SNTAGT. The CDR3 DNA is TGTGCCATCCCGCCGGGACAGGGGCCCAACTCCTATAATTCACCCCTCCACTTT. Protein product: CAIPPGQGPNSYNSPLHF.

DNA for the CDR3: TGTGCCAGCAGCTTGGGCAGGGCCTACGAGCAGTACTTC. It encodes CASSLGRAYEQYF. The J gene is TRBJ2-7, the V gene TRBV7-3; possibly TRBD1 for D (5 bases). CDR3 length: 13 residues. Germline-derived CDR1 and CDR2 are SGHTA and FQGTGA. Trimming pared 3 bases from V and 2 bases from J, leaving 8 bases between. The full variable domain, its missing parts supplied by reference TRBV7-3 and TRBJ2-7, is GAGVSQTPSNKVTEKGKYVELRCDPISGHTALYWYRQSLGQGPEFLIYFQGTGAADDSGLPNDRFFAVRPEGSVSTLKIQRTERGDSAVYLCASSLGRAYEQYFGPGTRLTVT.

The chain couples TRBV4-3 to TRBJ2-3; D is undetermined. Germline assignment: CDR1 LGHNA and CDR2 YSLEER. V was pared by 0 bases and J by 7 bases, with 8 bases between. CDR3 size: 13 residues. The DNA of the CDR3 is TGCGCCAGCAGCCAAGAAACGAGGAATACGCAGTATTTT. Its translation: CASSQETRNTQYF.